A selection of T cell receptor beta chains follows, all from one sample in a study of shared clonotypes between healthy human individuals. Assay used: immunoSEQ multiplex PCR; TCRdb lists only in-frame clones, some missing. The table lists about 1.5 million clones, more than 95% of them singletons. Material for sequencing was naive CD4+ T cells sorted from blood. The receptor source for this set is a man aged 30 to 39 in good health. Both conserved end residues are part of each CDR3. A D gene is named only where the DNA matches it firmly. Some rows have no size entry. The others give once, few or many, or a class for an expanded clone.

-	TRBV11-3	TRBJ2-1	TRBD1	CASSLGQGGDEQFF	TGTGCCAGCAGCCTAGGACAGGGTGGGGATGAGCAGTTCTTC
-	TRBV5-5	TRBJ2-7	TRBD2	CASSHIAGVTTYEQYF	TGTGCCAGCAGCCATATAGCGGGGGTGACAACCTACGAGCAGTACTTC
-	TRBV21-1	TRBJ1-1	-	CASSRGGNTEAFF	TGTGCCAGCAGCAGAGGGGGGAACACTGAAGCTTTCTTT
-	TRBV19	TRBJ2-2	-	CASSLKEDTGELFF	TGTGCCAGTAGTCTCAAGGAAGACACCGGGGAGCTGTTTTTT
-	TRBV30	TRBJ2-2	-	CAWSAALVGELFF	TGTGCCTGGAGTGCCGCTCTAGTCGGGGAGCTGTTTTTT
-	TRBV19	TRBJ1-5	-	CASSISVISNQPQHF	TGTGCCAGTAGTATATCCGTAATTAGCAATCAGCCCCAGCATTTT
-	TRBV29-1	TRBJ2-1	TRBD2	CSENLAGGLNEQFF	TGCAGCGAGAATCTAGCGGGAGGCCTCAATGAGCAGTTCTTC
-	TRBV10-2	TRBJ2-1	TRBD2	CASRGLAGSVTEQFF	TGCGCCAGCAGGGGACTAGCGGGGAGCGTAACTGAGCAGTTCTTC
-	TRBV7-8	TRBJ1-5	-	CASSRDGVNQPQHF	TGTGCCAGCAGCAGGGACGGGGTGAATCAGCCCCAGCATTTT
-	TRBV6-5	TRBJ2-7	TRBD1	CASSLGQEGRRYF	TGTGCCAGCAGTTTGGGACAGGAAGGTCGGCGGTACTTC
-	TRBV11-3	TRBJ1-4	TRBD1	CASSQDRGNHEKLFF	TGTGCCAGCAGCCAGGACAGGGGAAACCATGAAAAACTGTTTTTT
-	TRBV7-6	TRBJ2-7	TRBD2	CASSPNPSGTSGSYEQYF	TGTGCCAGCAGCCCCAACCCCTCCGGGACTAGCGGGAGCTACGAGCAGTACTTC
-	TRBV9	TRBJ2-2	TRBD1	CASSVFWTGVNTGELFF	TGTGCCAGCAGCGTTTTTTGGACAGGGGTGAACACCGGGGAGCTGTTTTTT
-	TRBV5-1	TRBJ2-3	TRBD2	CASSAGLAGGGASTDTQYF	TGCGCCAGCAGCGCCGGACTAGCGGGAGGTGGGGCCAGCACAGATACGCAGTATTTT
-	TRBV28	TRBJ1-1	-	CASLPPPGSEAFF	TGTGCCAGCCTACCCCCCCCGGGGTCTGAAGCTTTCTTT
-	TRBV6-6	TRBJ1-5	-	CASSDRTAGDQPQHF	TGTGCCAGCAGTGATCGGACAGCGGGAGATCAGCCCCAGCATTTT
-	TRBV30	TRBJ1-3	-	CAGSRESGNTIYF	TGTGCGGGCAGTCGGGAATCTGGAAACACCATATATTTT
-	TRBV2	TRBJ1-3	-	CASSETPLAGGSGNTIYF	TGTGCCAGCAGTGAAACTCCTTTAGCGGGCGGATCTGGAAACACCATATATTTT
-	TRBV4-1	TRBJ2-5	-	CASSQDWGTQYF	TGCGCCAGCAGCCAAGACTGGGGGACCCAGTACTTC
-	TRBV5-8	TRBJ2-5	-	CASSSMTETQYF	TGTGCCAGCAGCTCCATGACGGAGACCCAGTACTTC
-	TRBV9	TRBJ1-3	-	CASSLSENTIYF	TGTGCCAGCAGCCTCAGTGAAAACACCATATATTTT
-	TRBV30	TRBJ1-1	-	CAWSVVHRTEAFF	TGTGCCTGGAGTGTAGTCCACAGGACTGAAGCTTTCTTT
-	TRBV5-6	TRBJ2-7	-	CASSPDGRSSYEQYF	TGTGCCAGCAGCCCGGACGGAAGGAGCTCCTACGAGCAGTACTTC
-	TRBV4-3	TRBJ1-5	-	CASSQLVFNQPQHF	TGCGCCAGCAGCCAGTTGGTCTTCAATCAGCCCCAGCATTTT
-	TRBV19	TRBJ1-5	-	CASKGTGSSNQPQHF	TGTGCCAGTAAGGGAACCGGTAGTAGCAATCAGCCCCAGCATTTT
-	TRBV19	TRBJ1-2	-	CASAARNYGYTF	TGTGCCAGTGCCGCGAGGAACTATGGCTACACCTTC
-	TRBV2	TRBJ1-4	-	CASSRLKLNEKLFF	TGTGCCAGCAGCCGACTGAAACTTAATGAAAAACTGTTTTTT
-	TRBV5-1	TRBJ2-7	-	CASSLGTVTYEQYF	TGCGCCAGCAGCTTGGGGACGGTGACCTACGAGCAGTACTTC
-	TRBV9	TRBJ2-1	-	CASSAGLQVQSNEQFF	TGTGCCAGCAGCGCCGGATTACAGGTTCAGTCCAATGAGCAGTTCTTC
once	TRBV29-1	TRBJ2-7	-	CSDSDGGTAVGEQYF	TGCAGCGACTCCGATGGCGGGACAGCGGTCGGCGAGCAGTACTTC
-	TRBV9	TRBJ2-3	TRBD2	CASSVETSGPDTQYF	TGTGCCAGCAGCGTAGAGACTAGCGGCCCAGATACGCAGTATTTT
-	TRBV10-1	TRBJ2-7	TRBD2	CASSDGGSYEQYF	TGCGCCAGCAGTGACGGCGGGAGCTACGAGCAGTACTTC
-	TRBV27	TRBJ2-1	-	CASSPPLGAPNNEQFF	TGTGCCAGCAGTCCCCCCCTAGGAGCGCCTAACAATGAGCAGTTCTTC
-	TRBV29-1	TRBJ2-1	TRBD2	CSVLTGGRGDEQFF	TGCAGCGTTTTGACGGGAGGTCGCGGGGATGAGCAGTTCTTC
-	TRBV5-7	TRBJ1-3	TRBD1	CASSSSYRGAGNTIYF	TGTGCCAGCAGCTCAAGTTACAGGGGGGCTGGAAACACCATATATTTT
-	TRBV12-5	TRBJ2-1	TRBD1	CASGLGQGPGKFF	TGTGCTAGTGGTTTGGGACAGGGCCCCGGTAAGTTCTTC
-	TRBV18	TRBJ1-1	-	CASSPPGIRTEAFF	TGTGCCAGCTCACCACCGGGAATTAGAACTGAAGCTTTCTTT
-	TRBV6-6	TRBJ1-5	-	CASGPGRTNQPQHF	TGTGCCAGCGGTCCGGGACGTACTAATCAGCCCCAGCATTTT
-	TRBV28	TRBJ1-2	-	CASGLPGSYGYTF	TGTGCCAGCGGCCTACCAGGGTCTTATGGCTACACCTTC
-	TRBV5-1	TRBJ2-7	TRBD2	CASSNGLAGARFAYEQYF	TGCGCCAGCAGCAATGGACTAGCGGGGGCTAGATTCGCCTACGAGCAGTACTTC
-	TRBV5-1	TRBJ1-3	-	CASSLGVSGNTIYF	TGCGCCAGCAGCTTGGGAGTCTCTGGAAACACCATATATTTT